One and the same sample provided the 16 T cell receptor beta chains below, sequenced in a study of blood T cell repertoires in COVID-19. Repertoires were generated with immunoSEQ multiplex PCR, while TCRdb's copy carries only in-frame clones and drops some. Of 290,000 or so clones detected, 82% appear once; the ten largest clones hold about 5%. The sample taken for sequencing was PBMCs or T cells enriched from blood (not recorded which). These receptors all come from a man aged 35 to 55 who had been exposed to COVID-19.

The gene calls are TRBV19 and TRBJ2-3, with D tentatively TRBD2 (6 bases). V lost 0 bases and J 7 bases, leaving 17 bases between the germline ends. The CDR3 has 16 amino acids. The germline V gene encodes CDR1 LNHDA and CDR2 SQIVND (reference sequence). The CDR3 bases are TGTGCCAGTAGTATAGAGGCGGCGAGGGGCGGGAATACGCAGTATTTT. It translates to CASSIEAARGGNTQYF.

The genes are TRBV9 and TRBJ2-3; TRBD2 matches at 7 bases. V dropped 0 bases and J dropped 4; count of bases not matched to a gene: 17. Germline V gene lookup returns CDR1 SGDLS and CDR2 YYNGEE. This CDR3 is built from 19 residues. The CDR3, as DNA: TGTGCCAGCAGCGTAGGGCGCCGTGGGAGCGGGGCACGGGCAGATACGCAGTATTTT. Translated: CASSVGRRGSGARADTQYF. The whole variable domain, remainder taken from reference TRBV9 and TRBJ2-3, is DSGVTQTPKHLITATGQRVTLRCSPRSGDLSVYWYQQSLDQGLQFLIQYYNGEERAKGNILERFSAQQFPDLHSELNLSSLELGDSALYFCASSVGRRGSGARADTQYFGPGTRLTVL.

The chain couples TRBV5-6 to TRBJ1-3; tentative D call: TRBD1 (6 bases). Germline lookup yields CDR1 SGHDT and CDR2 YYEEEE. V lost 4 bases, J lost 4 bases, and 15 bases lay in between. The CDR3 sequence is 15 residues long. The CDR3 region is CASSDGWGRGNTIYF. Here the CDR3 DNA reads TGTGCCAGCAGCGACGGATGGGGGCGGGGAAACACCATATATTTT.

This clone was observed a handful of times. In DNA, the CDR3 is TGCAGCGTCAGGACAGGGAGTGGATTAGGCTACACCTTC. Its protein product is CSVRTGSGLGYTF. The chain employs TRBV29-1 and TRBJ1-2; TRBD1 agrees at 8 bases. Germline V gives CDR1 SQVTM, CDR2 ANQGSEA. The CDR3 has 13 amino acids. The junction had 11 bases not matched to a gene; V was cut back by 6 bases and J by 8 bases.

The chain carries TRBV2 and TRBJ1-3, with D perhaps matching TRBD1 (6 bases). The CDR3 is 14 residues long. Germline CDR1 SNHLY, CDR2 FYNNEI. Trimming removed 10 bases at V and 0 bases at J, with 13 bases between. The CDR3 loop is CATGVESSGNTIYF. CDR3 bases: TGTGCCACAGGGGTCGAGAGCTCTGGAAACACCATATATTTT.

This clone was found a few times. The genes are TRBV28 and TRBJ1-2; the D is unclear. The CDR3 has 11 residues. The germline V gene encodes CDR1 MDHEN and CDR2 SYDVKM. Trimming left V 5 bases short and J 4 bases short, with 5 bases between. The CDR3 coding sequence is TGTGCCAGCAGTCTGTCCTATGGCTACACCTTC. This sequence encodes CASSLSYGYTF.

V and J are TRBV30 and TRBJ2-2; 8 bases fit TRBD1. CDR1 GTSNPN and CDR2 SVGIG come from the germline V gene (reference sequence). The CDR3 consists of 12 residues. Trimming removed 3 bases from V and 8 bases from J; junction bases left unmatched: 2. The CDR3 here is CAWRTGGGELFF. CDR3 bases: TGTGCCTGGAGAACAGGGGGAGGGGAGCTGTTTTTT.

The chain has TRBV18 and TRBJ2-2, with a possible D match to TRBD1 (6 bases). The CDR3 sequence is 18 residues long. CDR1 KGHSH and CDR2 LQKENI come from the germline V gene. V lost 6 bases, J lost 0 bases, and 20 bases lay in between. CDR3 residues: CASSPLIVTGTNTGELFF. The CDR3 DNA follows: TGTGCCAGCTCCCCCTTGATAGTCACAGGGACGAACACCGGGGAGCTGTTTTTT.

This chain connects TRBV5-1 to TRBJ1-2, with a tentative D call TRBD1 (5 bases). Germline V CDR1 and CDR2: SGHRS, YFSETQ. The CDR3 sequence is 13 residues long. With 4 bases removed from V and 2 bases from J, the gap between germline ends came to 9 bases. CDR3 sequence (DNA): TGCGCCAGCAGCCTGGGGCCGAACTATGGCTACACCTTC. Translation: CASSLGPNYGYTF.

The chain combines TRBV6-5 with TRBJ1-1; 7 positions match TRBD1. Germline CDR1 reads MNHEY; CDR2 reads SVGAGI. This CDR3 has 15 amino acids. The V gene end was trimmed by 4 bases and the J gene end by 5 bases; junction bases not matched to a gene: 10. The CDR3 here is CASSSQGGRWTEAFF. The DNA for the CDR3 is TGTGCCAGCAGTTCCCAAGGGGGCCGTTGGACTGAAGCTTTCTTT.

This chain connects TRBV5-6 to TRBJ2-6, with 9 bases lining up with TRBD1. Germline CDR1 and CDR2: SGHDT and YYEEEE. V was clipped by 4 bases and J by 0 bases; unmatched bases: 8. The CDR3 length is 18 residues. The DNA of the CDR3 is TGTGCCAGCAGCGCTGGGACAGGGACTAACTCTGGGGCCAACGTCCTGACTTTC. Its protein product is CASSAGTGTNSGANVLTF.

The J gene is TRBJ2-1, the V gene TRBV6-5; TRBD2 matches 11 bases. This CDR3 spans 14 amino acids. The ends lost 6 bases at V and 15 bases at J; junction bases unmatched: 13. Germline loops: CDR1 MNHEY, CDR2 SVGAGI. The DNA for the CDR3 is TGTGCCAGCAGCCGGATCCTAGCGGGAGGTGGGGCGTTCTTC. Its translation: CASSRILAGGGAFF.

The chain combines TRBV18 with TRBJ2-3; TRBD2 matches 8 bases. Germline CDR1 and CDR2: KGHSH and LQKENI. This CDR3 is 15 amino acids long. Trimming at V came to 2 bases and at J to 4 bases, leaving 5 bases not matched to a gene. The CDR3 reads CASSPNSGSADTQYF. In DNA, the CDR3 is TGTGCCAGCTCACCAAACAGCGGGAGCGCAGATACGCAGTATTTT.

This clone was recorded only once. The chain employs TRBV3-1 (or the pseudogene TRBV3-2) and TRBJ1-3; D unresolved. The CDR3 is 13 residues long. In germline, CDR1 is LGHDT, CDR2 YNNKEL (reference sequence). V was cut by 4 bases and J by 4 bases, with 8 bases left in between. The CDR3 sequence is CASSPPVGNTIYF. In DNA, the CDR3 is TGTGCCAGCAGCCCGCCAGTGGGAAACACCATATATTTT.

This clone was observed a handful of times. The J gene is TRBJ1-1, the V gene TRBV3-1 (or the pseudogene TRBV3-2); unclear D gene. The V end was cut by 0 bases, the J end by 11 bases, with 7 bases between. The CDR3 is made up of 11 amino acids. Germline V gene sequence: CDR1 LGHDT, CDR2 YNNKEL (reference sequence). The CDR3 DNA follows: TGTGCCAGCAGCCAAGATACTCGGGCTTTCTTT. Protein: CASSQDTRAFF.

The chain recombines TRBV5-1 with TRBJ1-6; 8 bases match TRBD1. This CDR3 is 14 amino acids long. Germline V lookup: CDR1 SGHRS, CDR2 YFSETQ. V lost 4 bases, J lost 5 bases, and 2 bases stayed unmatched. CDR3 in amino acids: CASSQGQDNSPLHF. CDR3 nucleotide sequence: TGCGCCAGCAGCCAGGGACAGGATAATTCACCCCTCCACTTT. Looking up the rest from reference TRBV5-1 and TRBJ1-6 gives the full variable domain: KAGVTQTPRYLIKTRGQQVTLSCSPISGHRSVSWYQQTPGQGLQFLFEYFSETQRNKGNFPGRFSGRQFSNSRSEMNVSTLELGDSALYLCASSQGQDNSPLHFGNGTRLTVT.